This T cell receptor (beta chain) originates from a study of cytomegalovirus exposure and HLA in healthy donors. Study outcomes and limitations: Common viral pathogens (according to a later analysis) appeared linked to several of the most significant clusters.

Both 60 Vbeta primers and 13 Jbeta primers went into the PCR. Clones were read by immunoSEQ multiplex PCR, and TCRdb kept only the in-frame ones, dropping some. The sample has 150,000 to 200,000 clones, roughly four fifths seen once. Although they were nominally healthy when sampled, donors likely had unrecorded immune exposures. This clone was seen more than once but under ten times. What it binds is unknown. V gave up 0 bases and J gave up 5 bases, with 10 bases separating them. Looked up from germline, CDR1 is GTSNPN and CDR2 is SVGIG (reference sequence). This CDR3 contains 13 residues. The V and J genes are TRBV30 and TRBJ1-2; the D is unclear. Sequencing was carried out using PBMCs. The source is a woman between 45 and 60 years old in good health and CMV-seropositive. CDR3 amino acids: CAWSVTNLYGYTF. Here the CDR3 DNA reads TGTGCCTGGAGTGTAACTAACTTGTATGGCTACACCTTC. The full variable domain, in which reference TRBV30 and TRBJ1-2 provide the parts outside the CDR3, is SQTIHQWPATLVQPVGSPLSLECTVEGTSNPNLYWYRQAAGRGLQLLFYSVGIGQISSEVPQNLSASRPQDRQFILSSKKLLLSDSGFYLCAWSVTNLYGYTFGSGTRLTVV.